These 22 T cell receptor beta chains originate from one sample sequenced in a study of blood T cell repertoires in COVID-19 (dated by TCRdb to the early 2020s). The library came from the immunoSEQ multiplex PCR assay. TCRdb stores this immuneACCESS table with in-frame sequences only. Part of the clones is absent; in the studies checked, under half of the shortfall reflects unresolved V genes, and no reason is known for the rest. The sample table records approximately 670,000 clones; over 80% of these occur just once. Of the sample, roughly 0.25% is held by the ten largest clones. Sequenced material: peripheral blood. The receptors stem from a woman aged 18-29 years with acute or convalescent COVID-19.

V gene TRBV7-6 combines with J gene TRBJ1-5, with D tentatively TRBD1 (5 bases). Trimming removed 1 base at V and 2 bases at J, with 9 bases between. Germline CDR1 and CDR2: SGHVS and FNYEAQ. CDR3 length: 15 residues. DNA of the CDR3: TGTGCCAGCAGCTTAGAGGGCAGGGGCAATCAGCCCCAGCATTTT. Protein sequence: CASSLEGRGNQPQHF.

The chain has TRBV23-1 and TRBJ2-2; a possible D gene is TRBD2 (6 bases). TRBV23-1 is known as an ORF, though its function is uncertain. Between the trimmed V and J ends, which lost 6 bases and 3 bases, there was a span of 20 bases. CDR3 length equals 17 residues. The CDR3 region is CASRKTGSRGYTGELFF. CDR3 sequence (DNA): TGCGCCAGCAGGAAAACAGGTAGTCGGGGGTACACCGGGGAGCTGTTTTTT.

The rearrangement joins TRBV24-1 to TRBJ2-3, with TRBD2 as a possible D gene (5 bases). V was cut by 12 bases and J by 1 base, with 13 bases left in between. Per the germline V gene, CDR1 is KGHDR and CDR2 is SFDVKD. The CDR3 totals 13 residues. The CDR3 here is CASRGSGTDTQYF. CDR3 nucleotides: TGTGCCTCCCGAGGGTCAGGCACAGATACGCAGTATTTT.

On this clone: Other DNA sequences within the sample encode an identical CDR3. This rearrangement joins TRBV7-9 to TRBJ1-2; 7 bases agree with TRBD1. CDR3 size: 15 residues. Trimming at V came to 1 base and at J to 4 bases, leaving 6 bases not matched to a gene. Germline loops: CDR1 SEHNR, CDR2 FQNEAQ (reference sequence). CDR3 loop: CASSLVAAGGYGYTF. For the CDR3, the DNA is TGTGCCAGCAGCTTAGTGGCTGCAGGGGGCTATGGCTACACCTTC.

This sequence joins TRBV6-2 or TRBV6-3 and TRBJ1-1, with D perhaps TRBD1 (5 bases). Germline assignment: CDR1 MNHEY and CDR2 SVGEGT. This CDR3 is built from 15 residues. Between the trimmed V and J ends, which lost 6 bases and 0 bases, there was a span of 14 bases. The CDR3 protein is CASSRPRAVNTEAFF. CDR3 coding DNA: TGTGCCAGCAGCCGTCCCAGGGCGGTGAACACTGAAGCTTTCTTT.

The chain has TRBV7-2 and TRBJ1-4; 7 positions agree with TRBD1. V lost 5 bases to trimming and J lost 4 bases; unmatched junction nucleotides: 16. In germline, CDR1 is SGHTA, CDR2 FQGNSA. The CDR3 runs 18 residues. Here the CDR3 DNA reads TGTGCCAGCAGCACTCCGAGGGGACAGAGTCGTCATAATGAAAAACTGTTTTTT. This gives the protein CASSTPRGQSRHNEKLFF.

The CDR3, as DNA: TGTGCCACAGGGACATCGTCCCGGCAGCCCCAGCATTTT. This codes for CATGTSSRQPQHF. This sequence joins TRBV21-1 and TRBJ1-5; TRBD1, the D gene given by the table, was not confirmed from the DNA. TRBV21-1 is an annotated pseudogene. The CDR3 is made up of 13 amino acids.

This clone was seen a few times. CDR3 sequence (DNA): TGTGCCAGCAGTTTATACGGTGCAACTAATGAAAAACTGTTTTTT. It encodes CASSLYGATNEKLFF. This chain uses TRBV27 with TRBJ1-4; D not certain. Per germline, CDR1 MNHEY and CDR2 SMNVEV (reference sequence). The length of the CDR3 is 15 residues. V was clipped by 1 base and J by 0 bases, with 6 bases between them.

This clone has a handful of counts. This chain uses TRBV6-6 with TRBJ1-1, with D perhaps matching TRBD1 (5 bases). CDR3 length: 14 amino acids. Germline CDR1 MNHNY, CDR2 SVGAGI (reference sequence). Deletions cut 6 bases from V and 3 bases from J, with 14 bases between. The CDR3 DNA reads TGTGCCAGCAGCCCCCGGGGGGGGGACACTGAAGCTTTCTTT. Its protein product is CASSPRGGDTEAFF.

The chain uses TRBV7-2 and TRBJ2-1; 7 bases agree with TRBD1. CDR3 length equals 15 residues. The germline CDR1 and CDR2 sequences are SGHTA and FQGNSA. Trimming took 1 base from V and 3 from J; bases not matched to a gene: 3. This chain's CDR3 is CASSLGQGRYNEQFF. The DNA for the CDR3 is TGTGCCAGCAGCTTAGGACAGGGACGCTACAATGAGCAGTTCTTC. Supplemented by reference TRBV7-2 and TRBJ2-1, the full variable domain reads GAGVSQSPSNKVTEKGKDVELRCDPISGHTALYWYRQSLGQGLEFLIYFQGNSAPDKSGLPSDRFSAERTGGSVSTLTIQRTQQEDSAVYLCASSLGQGRYNEQFFGPGTRLTVL.

The J gene is TRBJ1-2, the V gene TRBV19; D gene unclear. This CDR3 is built from 13 residues. V lost 3 bases and J 6 bases, leaving 11 bases between the germline ends. CDR1 is LNHDA and CDR2 is SQIVND in the germline V gene (reference sequence). The CDR3 DNA reads as TGTGCCAGTAGTATGAGGCCCCCGCATGGCTACACCTTC. This translates into CASSMRPPHGYTF.

This clone appeared a few times. V is TRBV6-5 and J is TRBJ1-5; no definite D call. Germline assignment: CDR1 MNHEY and CDR2 SVGAGI. CDR3 length equals 13 residues. Trimming shortened V by 4 bases and J by 6 bases, and 10 bases separated the two germline ends. CDR3 bases: TGTGCCAGCAGTTGGGGAGGGAGTCAGCCCCAGCATTTT. Protein: CASSWGGSQPQHF.

The V call is TRBV19, the J call TRBJ1-6; possibly TRBD1 for D (5 bases). The germline V gene has CDR1 LNHDA and CDR2 SQIVND (reference sequence). There are 13 residues in the CDR3. Trimming cost V 10 bases and J 10 bases, with 17 bases left between them. CDR3 sequence reads: CATAVRGDSPLHF. In DNA, the CDR3 is TGTGCCACCGCGGTCCGGGGGGACTCACCCCTCCACTTT.

The chain employs TRBV3-1 (or the pseudogene TRBV3-2) and TRBJ2-3, with D possibly matching TRBD2 (5 bases). The CDR3 totals 15 residues. Germline CDR1 LGHDT, CDR2 YNNKEL (reference sequence). Trimming left V 4 bases short and J 1 base short, with 12 bases between. DNA for the CDR3: TGTGCCAGCAGCCCAGAGGGCGTCGGCACAGATACGCAGTATTTT. Translating it yields CASSPEGVGTDTQYF.

This clone appeared a single time. This chain connects TRBV19 to TRBJ1-4; the D is unclear. V lost 5 bases, J lost 5 bases, and 21 bases lay in between. CDR1 is LNHDA and CDR2 is SQIVND in the germline V gene (reference sequence). The length of the CDR3 is 17 residues. The CDR3 sequence: CASSLGREGALNEKLFF. Here the CDR3 DNA reads TGTGCCAGTAGTTTAGGTCGAGAGGGTGCGCTGAATGAAAAACTGTTTTTT.

This chain uses TRBV19 with TRBJ2-7; possibly TRBD2 for D (5 bases). Trimming took off 0 bases at V and 0 bases at J, with 12 bases between the two ends. The CDR3 runs to 16 residues. Germline CDR1 LNHDA, CDR2 SQIVND (reference sequence). For the CDR3, the DNA is TGTGCCAGTAGTATAGACACCGGGGAAAGCTCCTACGAGCAGTACTTC. Its protein product is CASSIDTGESSYEQYF. The variable domain in full, with the rest retrieved from reference TRBV19 and TRBJ2-7, is DGGITQSPKYLFRKEGQNVTLSCEQNLNHDAMYWYRQDPGQGLRLIYYSQIVNDFQKGDIAEGYSVSREKKESFPLTVTSAQKNPTAFYLCASSIDTGESSYEQYFGPGTRLTVT.

The genes are TRBV7-9 and TRBJ1-2; tentatively, D is TRBD1 (5 bases). The CDR3 spans 15 residues. V lost 5 bases, J lost 7 bases, and 20 bases lay in between. CDR1 and CDR2 (germline): SEHNR, FQNEAQ (reference sequence). CDR3 protein: CASSPGTGPPGGYTF. The CDR3 region has the DNA TGTGCCAGCAGCCCCGGAACAGGCCCACCCGGTGGCTACACCTTC.

V and J are TRBV2 and TRBJ2-3; 10 nucleotides agree with TRBD2. The length of the CDR3 is 17 residues. From germline, CDR1 is SNHLY and CDR2 FYNNEI. V lost 5 bases to trimming and J lost 2 bases; unmatched junction nucleotides: 10. The CDR3 region is CASSTFLAGGSTDTQYF. CDR3 in DNA: TGTGCCAGCAGTACATTTTTAGCGGGGGGCTCCACAGATACGCAGTATTTT.

The chain couples TRBV14 to TRBJ1-1; TRBD1 is a possible D gene (6 bases). In germline, CDR1 is SGHDN, CDR2 FVKESK. This CDR3 contains 16 residues. Trimming removed 4 bases at V and 4 bases at J, with 19 bases between. As DNA, the CDR3 is TGTGCCAGCAGCCGGGAGAGGGGGTTGGTAGGCACTGAAGCTTTCTTT. Encoded protein: CASSRERGLVGTEAFF.

The rearrangement links TRBV11-2 to TRBJ1-1; D may be TRBD1 (5 bases). Germline CDR1 and CDR2: SGHAT and FQNNGV. The V and J ends lost 2 bases and 5 bases respectively, with 9 bases between them. The CDR3 spans 13 residues. CDR3 in DNA: TGTGCCAGCAGCTTACCCCGGGGGACTGAAGCTTTCTTT. Its protein is CASSLPRGTEAFF.

J is TRBJ1-2 and V is TRBV9; weak D call: TRBD1 (5 bases). The ends were cut back, 0 bases at V and 2 bases at J, with 14 bases in the middle. From germline, CDR1 is SGDLS and CDR2 YYNGEE. The CDR3 is made up of 16 amino acids. The DNA for the CDR3 is TGTGCCAGCAGCGTAGACGGCAGGGATTACAACTATGGCTACACCTTC. This gives the protein CASSVDGRDYNYGYTF.

The chain employs TRBV7-3 and TRBJ1-2; 7 bases agree with TRBD1. V shed 4 bases, J shed 11 bases, and the junction held 10 bases outside the gene matches. The CDR3 is 13 residues long. Germline lookup yields CDR1 SGHTA and CDR2 FQGTGA. Here the CDR3 reads CASSSTGLNWYTF. Here the CDR3 DNA reads TGTGCCAGCAGCTCGACAGGGCTGAATTGGTACACCTTC.